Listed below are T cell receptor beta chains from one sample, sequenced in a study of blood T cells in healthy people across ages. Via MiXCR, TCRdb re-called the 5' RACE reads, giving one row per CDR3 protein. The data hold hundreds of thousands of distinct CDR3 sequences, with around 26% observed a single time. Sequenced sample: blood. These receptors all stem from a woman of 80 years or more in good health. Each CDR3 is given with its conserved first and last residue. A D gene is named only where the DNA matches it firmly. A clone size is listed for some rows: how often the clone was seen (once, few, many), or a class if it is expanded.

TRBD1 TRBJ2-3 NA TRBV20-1 TGCAGTGGGGTTCAGGGGGCAGATACGCAGTATTTT CSGVQGADTQYF
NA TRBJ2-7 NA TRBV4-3 TGCGCCAGCAGCGAAAGTTGGCTAGCAGCATACGAGCAGTACTTC CASSESWLAAYEQYF
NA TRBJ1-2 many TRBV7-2 TGTGCCAGCACCTTCCCACGGACTAACTATGGCTACACCTTC CASTFPRTNYGYTF
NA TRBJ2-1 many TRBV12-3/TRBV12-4 TGTGCCAGCAGATTTTTCTCCTACAATGAGCAGTTCTTC CASRFFSYNEQFF
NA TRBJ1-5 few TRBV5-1 TGCGCCAGCAGTCCGGGACGACTAGGTGAGCCCCAGCATTTT CASSPGRLGEPQHF
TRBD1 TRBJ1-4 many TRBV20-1 TGCAGTGCTAAACAGGGGATGGGTGAAAAACTGTTTTTT CSAKQGMGEKLFF
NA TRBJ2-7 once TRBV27 TGTGCCAGCAGCCGGGGGAGCCGGCGGGACGAGCAGTACTTC CASSRGSRRDEQYF
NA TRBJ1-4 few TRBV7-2 TGTGCCAGCAGTCACTTCCCCATCCGGTCCGATGAAAAACGGTTTTTT CASSHFPIRSDEKRFF
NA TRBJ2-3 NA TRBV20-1 TGCAGTGCTAGGGGGGACTGGGATACGCAGTATTTT CSARGDWDTQYF
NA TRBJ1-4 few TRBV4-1 TGCGCCAGCAGCCCCGCGACCGACTGGGAACTGTTTTTT CASSPATDWELFF
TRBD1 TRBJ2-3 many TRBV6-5 TGTGCCAGCAGCTGGACAGGGGGTGCCTCAGATACGCAGTATTTT CASSWTGGASDTQYF
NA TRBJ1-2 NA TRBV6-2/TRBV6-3 TGTGCCAGCAGGCGCCAGGGGTTGGATGGCTACACCTTC CASRRQGLDGYTF
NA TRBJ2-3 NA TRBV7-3 TGTGCCAGCAGCTTTTTGGCGGGGCGAGATACGCAGTATTTT CASSFLAGRDTQYF
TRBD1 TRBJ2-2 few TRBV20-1 TGCAGTGCTAAGGGTCCCAGGACAGGGGGCTATCTAGACACCGGGGAGCTGTTTTTT CSAKGPRTGGYLDTGELFF
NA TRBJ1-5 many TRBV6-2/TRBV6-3 TGTGCCAGCAGCGTCATCGGCAGTCAGCCCCAGCATTTT CASSVIGSQPQHF
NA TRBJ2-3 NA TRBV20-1 TGCAGTGCTAGGGCGCGGGCAGGGGTGGATACGCAGTATTTT CSARARAGVDTQYF
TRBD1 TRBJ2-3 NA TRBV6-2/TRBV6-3 TGTGCCAGCAGTCCGGGACAGGGTGTTTCCGTTTTCAGCACAGATACGCAGTATTTT CASSPGQGVSVFSTDTQYF
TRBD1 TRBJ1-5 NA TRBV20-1 TGCAGTGCTAGAGATCCCGCGGACAGGGGCAATCAGCCCCAGCATTTT CSARDPADRGNQPQHF
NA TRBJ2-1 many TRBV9 TGTGCCAGCAGCGTCGGCAGGGCAGGTTACAATGAGCAGTTCTTC CASSVGRAGYNEQFF
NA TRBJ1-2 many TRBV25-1 TGTGCCAGCAGTCCGGGGCAATGGGATGGCTACACCTTC CASSPGQWDGYTF